Below, one TCR beta chain is given with its context. This specimen comes from a study of T cell changes during pregnancy in multiple sclerosis. TCRdb keeps only in-frame clones here, not all; method: immunoSEQ multiplex PCR. The sample includes roughly 45,000 clones, just under 95% of them seen just once. Germline V gene lookup returns CDR1 SGHNT and CDR2 YYREEE (reference sequence). Trimming took off 4 bases at V and 2 bases at J, with 19 bases between the two ends. This CDR3 contains 17 residues. This TCR derives from a female donor with multiple sclerosis, enrolled in a pregnancy study. The chain recombines TRBV5-4 with TRBJ2-1; D perhaps matches TRBD2 (6 bases). The specimen was CD8+ T cells from peripheral blood mononuclear cells, collected after pregnancy. The CDR3 here is CASSQDRGLATYNEQFF. CDR3 sequence (DNA): TGTGCCAGCAGCCAAGATCGTGGCCTAGCGACCTACAATGAGCAGTTCTTC.